The 9 T cell receptor beta chains below all came from one sample that was sequenced in a study of blood T cell repertoires in COVID-19. Here immunoSEQ multiplex PCR was the method, and the copy in TCRdb shows in-frame clones only, minus some. The data hold about 400,000 clones, with 70% to 90% observed a single time. The sequenced sample was PBMCs or T cells enriched from blood (not recorded which). These receptors all stem from a woman in her twenties or thirties with acute COVID-19.

This clone was picked up one time. The chain uses TRBV7-2 and TRBJ1-6, with D perhaps TRBD1 (6 bases). Per the germline V gene, CDR1 is SGHTA and CDR2 is FQGNSA. CDR3 length equals 16 residues. V was trimmed by 8 bases and J by 7 bases, leaving 21 bases between them. CDR3 sequence (DNA): TGTGCCAGCTCCACCTTCGAGACAGGCCTAAATTCACCCCTCCACTTT. As protein: CASSTFETGLNSPLHF. The entire variable domain, with the rest obtained from reference TRBV7-2 and TRBJ1-6, is as follows: GAGVSQSPSNKVTEKGKDVELRCDPISGHTALYWYRQSLGQGLEFLIYFQGNSAPDKSGLPSDRFSAERTGGSVSTLTIQRTQQEDSAVYLCASSTFETGLNSPLHFGNGTRLTVT.

The gene calls are TRBV7-3 and TRBJ2-2; 7 bases agree with TRBD1. The CDR3 spans 17 residues. CDR1 is SGHTA, CDR2 FQGTGA, per germline. With V trimmed by 8 bases and J by 2 bases, 14 bases remained unmatched. The CDR3 DNA is TGTGCCAGCCGTAAAAGCGCCGGGACAGATAACACCGGGGAGCTGTTTTTT. It translates to CASRKSAGTDNTGELFF.

Points on this clone: This specimen includes other DNA sequences encoding the same CDR3. The genes are TRBV7-9 and TRBJ1-3; D is ambiguous. Germline-derived CDR1 and CDR2 are SEHNR and FQNEAQ (reference sequence). V lost 2 bases to trimming and J lost 4 bases, with 9 bases between them. The length of the CDR3 is 14 residues. The CDR3: CASSLSGSGNTIYF. The CDR3 nucleotides are TGTGCCAGCAGCTTATCGGGGTCAGGAAACACCATATATTTT.

The chain joins TRBV7-3 to TRBJ1-2; no definite D call. The CDR3 is 11 amino acids. V was clipped by 5 bases and J by 6 bases, with 7 bases between them. Per the germline V gene, CDR1 is SGHTA and CDR2 is FQGTGA. For the CDR3, the DNA is TGTGCCAGCAGCGGCGGGGATGGCTACACCTTC. This gives the protein CASSGGDGYTF.

The J gene is TRBJ1-1, the V gene TRBV19; D remains ambiguous. V dropped 3 bases and J dropped 1 base, with 9 bases sitting between them. Germline V gene data show CDR1 as LNHDA and CDR2 as SQIVND (reference sequence). This CDR3 spans 14 amino acids. The CDR3: CASSIFGENTEAFF. CDR3 nucleotides: TGTGCCAGTAGTATCTTCGGAGAGAACACTGAAGCTTTCTTT.

The chain carries TRBV15 and TRBJ2-7; 8 bases align to TRBD1. The junction had 9 bases not matched to a gene; V was cut back by 6 bases and J by 2 bases. Germline assignment: CDR1 LNHNV and CDR2 YYDKDF (reference sequence). CDR3 length: 15 residues. The CDR3 DNA reads TGTGCCACCAGGCCAGAGGACAGGGCCACCTACGAGCAGTACTTC. Translation: CATRPEDRATYEQYF.

The chain is built from TRBV5-6 and TRBJ2-5; 9 positions match TRBD1. The CDR3 totals 16 residues. V gave up 0 bases and J gave up 3 bases; unmatched junction bases: 6. Germline V CDR1 and CDR2: SGHDT, YYEEEE. CDR3 residues: CASSLVRWDREETQYF. The CDR3 coding sequence is TGTGCCAGCAGCTTGGTCAGATGGGACAGGGAAGAGACCCAGTACTTC.

V usage is TRBV5-1 and J usage is TRBJ2-4; 11 positions agree with TRBD1. This CDR3 comprises 14 residues. Germline V lookup: CDR1 SGHRS, CDR2 YFSETQ. V gave up 6 bases and J gave up 6 bases; unmatched junction bases: 5. CDR3 DNA sequence: TGCGCCAGCACCCCCGGGACAGGGGGAAACATTCAGTACTTC. Translating it yields CASTPGTGGNIQYF.

This clone was counted between two and nine times. The chain has TRBV28 and TRBJ1-5, with D perhaps matching TRBD1 (5 bases). V was clipped by 8 bases and J by 3 bases, with 14 bases between them. The CDR3 loop spans 14 amino acids. The germline V gene has CDR1 MDHEN and CDR2 SYDVKM. The CDR3 sequence: CASLGGAVNQPQHF. In DNA form, the CDR3 reads TGTGCCAGCCTGGGAGGGGCGGTCAATCAGCCCCAGCATTTT.